These 2 T cell receptor beta chains came from one sample sequenced in a study of regulatory T cells in long-lasting Graves disease. The time point: newly diagnosed GD, antithyroid drugs for less than 3 months. PBMC-derived RNA was used for the TCR library. Researchers made TCR beta libraries by using iRepertoire HTBI primers and running Arm-PCR on CDR3 regions. Each CDR3 protein is one row after TCRdb ran MiXCR on the multiplex PCR reads. Of under 450,000 distinct CDR3 sequences in the sample, around 11% were seen once. A further study also used this sample, focusing on T cells in Graves' hyperthyroidism and ophthalmopathy.

Source: peripheral blood mononuclear cells (PBMCs), taken at new diagnosis, from a patient treated with antithyroid drugs. These receptors originate from a woman between 18 and 30 years old with Graves disease.

This clonotype came up many times. CDR3 nucleotide sequence: TGTGCCAGCAGCCCGGACTCCTCCGACGCGGGTGGCTACACCTTC. Its translation is CASSPDSSDAGGYTF. The chain has TRBV11-2 and TRBJ1-2; no clear D gene. V lost 5 bases, J lost 7 bases, and 20 bases lay in between. This CDR3 spans 15 amino acids. CDR1 is SGHAT and CDR2 is FQNNGV in the germline V gene.

This clonotype has only a few counts. This sequence joins TRBV24-1 and TRBJ2-1; 7 bases align to TRBD1. J gave up 3 bases and V 0 bases, and 4 bases lay outside the gene matches. CDR3 size: 16 residues. Germline V gene sequence: CDR1 KGHDR, CDR2 SFDVKD. The CDR3 region is CATSDLETGIYNEQFF. In DNA form, the CDR3 reads TGTGCCACCAGTGATTTGGAGACAGGGATCTACAATGAGCAGTTCTTC.